A selection of T cell receptor beta chains follows, all from one sample in a study of CXCR3-negative and CXCR3-positive naive CD8 T cells. TCRdb re-called the 5' RACE reads and catalogs CDR3 proteins one per entry, DNA excluded. This listing includes under 55,000 distinct CDR3 sequences. The sequenced sample was memory CD8+ T cells from blood. The receptor source for this set is a human donor in good health. Some clones in this sample may be carry-over from other donors' samples. Each CDR3 is given with its conserved first and last residue. Each record gives: V gene, J gene, CDR3 protein.

v_call: TRBV29-1; j_call: TRBJ1-2; cdr3_aa: CSDWTLLTGTYGYTF
v_call: TRBV5-6; j_call: TRBJ2-3; cdr3_aa: CASSLGDLHEEIADTTLIYTQYF
v_call: TRBV3-1; j_call: TRBJ2-5; cdr3_aa: CASSQGTGGSLETQYF
v_call: TRBV9; j_call: TRBJ2-2; cdr3_aa: CASSLNRDRANTGELFF
v_call: TRBV27; j_call: TRBJ1-2; cdr3_aa: CASSAGTGHTF
v_call: TRBV6-1; j_call: TRBJ1-2; cdr3_aa: CATNREYYGYTF
v_call: TRBV5-4; j_call: TRBJ2-3; cdr3_aa: CASSFGWVDTQYF
v_call: TRBV10-3; j_call: TRBJ2-7; cdr3_aa: CAISLDGVVEQYF
v_call: TRBV6-6; j_call: TRBJ1-2; cdr3_aa: CASRLRGTHGYTF
v_call: TRBV12-3/TRBV12-4; j_call: TRBJ1-6; cdr3_aa: CASSLGRPSSYNSPLHF
v_call: TRBV4-3; j_call: TRBJ2-1; cdr3_aa: CASSQDIGQGRSSYNEQFF
v_call: TRBV5-5; j_call: TRBJ2-2; cdr3_aa: CASSQDAGTGNTGELFF
v_call: TRBV28; j_call: TRBJ2-3; cdr3_aa: CASSFELGPSTDTQYF
v_call: TRBV3-1; j_call: TRBJ1-6; cdr3_aa: CASSQEAASPLHF
v_call: TRBV6-1; j_call: TRBJ2-3; cdr3_aa: CASSETSGPSSTDTQYF
v_call: TRBV14; j_call: TRBJ2-7; cdr3_aa: CASSQRKGVFDEQYF
v_call: TRBV5-1; j_call: TRBJ2-6; cdr3_aa: CASSYQAGANVLTF
v_call: TRBV7-9; j_call: TRBJ1-1; cdr3_aa: CASSGEETMNTEAFF
v_call: TRBV5-1; j_call: TRBJ2-5; cdr3_aa: CASSPGWGEETQYF
v_call: TRBV5-1; j_call: TRBJ1-6; cdr3_aa: CASSLSGTSSYNSPLHF
v_call: TRBV4-1; j_call: TRBJ2-7; cdr3_aa: CASSQGYTYEQYF
v_call: TRBV4-3; j_call: TRBJ2-3; cdr3_aa: CASSPGTRLTDTQYF
v_call: TRBV27; j_call: TRBJ1-1; cdr3_aa: CASSLWGPSTEAFF
v_call: TRBV4-3; j_call: TRBJ2-7; cdr3_aa: CASSPAGAGGEQYF
v_call: TRBV5-1; j_call: TRBJ2-2; cdr3_aa: CAADPQGQGAIGLGHARALFF
v_call: TRBV9; j_call: TRBJ1-1; cdr3_aa: CASSGQGGEGTEAFF
v_call: TRBV11-2; j_call: TRBJ2-1; cdr3_aa: CASSSGGGRPEQFF
v_call: TRBV29-1; j_call: TRBJ2-7; cdr3_aa: CSVVWVGYEQYF
v_call: TRBV3-1; j_call: TRBJ2-1; cdr3_aa: CASSQAWGGYNEQFF
v_call: TRBV6-5; j_call: TRBJ2-1; cdr3_aa: CVSSYSRSGGAGEQFF
v_call: TRBV24-1; j_call: TRBJ2-1; cdr3_aa: CATSEDGTNNEQFF
v_call: TRBV12-3/TRBV12-4; j_call: TRBJ2-2; cdr3_aa: CASSLRTATGELFF
v_call: TRBV5-1; j_call: TRBJ2-7; cdr3_aa: CASSGGVGTSYEQYF
v_call: TRBV29-1; j_call: TRBJ2-7; cdr3_aa: CSANIPGQSYEQYF
v_call: TRBV29-1; j_call: TRBJ2-7; cdr3_aa: CSVDGGRFNEQYF